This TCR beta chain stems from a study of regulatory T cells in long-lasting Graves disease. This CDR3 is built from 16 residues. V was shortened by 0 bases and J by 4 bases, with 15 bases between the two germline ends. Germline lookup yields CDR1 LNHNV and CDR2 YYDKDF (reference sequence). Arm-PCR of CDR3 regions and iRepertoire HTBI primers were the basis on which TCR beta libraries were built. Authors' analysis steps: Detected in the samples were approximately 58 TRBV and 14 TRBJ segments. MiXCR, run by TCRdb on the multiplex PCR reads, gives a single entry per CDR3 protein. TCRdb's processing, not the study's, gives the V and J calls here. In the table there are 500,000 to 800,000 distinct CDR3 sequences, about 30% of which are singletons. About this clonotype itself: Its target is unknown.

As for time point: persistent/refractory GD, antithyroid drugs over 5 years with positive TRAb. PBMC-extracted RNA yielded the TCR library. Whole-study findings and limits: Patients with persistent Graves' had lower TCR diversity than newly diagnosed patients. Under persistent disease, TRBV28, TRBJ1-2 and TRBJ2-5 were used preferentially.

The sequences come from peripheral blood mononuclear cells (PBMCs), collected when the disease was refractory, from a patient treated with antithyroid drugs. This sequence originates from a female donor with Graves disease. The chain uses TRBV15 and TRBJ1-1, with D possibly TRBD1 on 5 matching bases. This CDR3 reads CATSRDRGRVVTEAFF. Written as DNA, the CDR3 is TGTGCCACCAGCAGAGATCGCGGCAGGGTGGTCACTGAAGCTTTCTTT. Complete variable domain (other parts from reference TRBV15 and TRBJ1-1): DAMVIQNPRYQVTQFGKPVTLSCSQTLNHNVMYWYQQKSSQAPKLLFHYYDKDFNNEADTPDNFQSRRPNTSFCFLDIRSPGLGDTAMYLCATSRDRGRVVTEAFFGQGTRLTVV.